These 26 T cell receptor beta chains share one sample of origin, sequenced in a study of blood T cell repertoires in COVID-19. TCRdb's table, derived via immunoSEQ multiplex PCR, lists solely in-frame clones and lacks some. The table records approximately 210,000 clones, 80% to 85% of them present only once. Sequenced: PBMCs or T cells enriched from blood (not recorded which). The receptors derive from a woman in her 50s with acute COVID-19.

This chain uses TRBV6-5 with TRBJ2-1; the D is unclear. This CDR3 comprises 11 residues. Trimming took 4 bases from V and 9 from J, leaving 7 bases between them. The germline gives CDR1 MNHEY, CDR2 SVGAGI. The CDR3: CASSLRGEQFF. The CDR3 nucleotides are TGTGCCAGCAGTTTGCGAGGTGAGCAGTTCTTC.

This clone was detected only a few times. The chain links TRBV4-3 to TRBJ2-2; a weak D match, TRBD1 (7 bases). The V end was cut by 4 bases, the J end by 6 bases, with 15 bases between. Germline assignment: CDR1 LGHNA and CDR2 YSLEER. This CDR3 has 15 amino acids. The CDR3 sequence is CASSRGAGGSGELFF. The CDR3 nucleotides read TGCGCCAGCAGCCGCGGGGCAGGGGGGTCCGGGGAGCTGTTTTTT.

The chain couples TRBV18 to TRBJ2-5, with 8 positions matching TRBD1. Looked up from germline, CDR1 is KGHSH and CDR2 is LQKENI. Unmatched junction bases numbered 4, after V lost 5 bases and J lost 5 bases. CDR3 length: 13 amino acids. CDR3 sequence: CASSYGQGETQYF. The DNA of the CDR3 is TGTGCCAGCTCATACGGACAGGGCGAGACCCAGTACTTC.

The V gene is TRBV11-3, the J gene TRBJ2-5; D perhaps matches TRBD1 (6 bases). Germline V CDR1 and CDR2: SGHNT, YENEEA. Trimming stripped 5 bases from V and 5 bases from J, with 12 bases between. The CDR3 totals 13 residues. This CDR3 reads CASSPLQGETQYF. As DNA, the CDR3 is TGTGCCAGCAGCCCCCTGCAGGGGGAGACCCAGTACTTC. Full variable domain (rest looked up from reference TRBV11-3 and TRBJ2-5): EAGVVQSPRYKIIEKKQPVAFWCNPISGHNTLYWYLQNLGQGPELLIRYENEEAVDDSQLPKDRFSAERLKGVDSTLKIQPAELGDSAVYLCASSPLQGETQYFGPGTRLLVL.

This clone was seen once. As DNA, the CDR3 is TGTGCCAGCAGTGACGGGGCTAGCGGGTCAGATACGCAGTATTTT. Encoded protein: CASSDGASGSDTQYF. The V gene is TRBV6-2 or TRBV6-3, the J gene TRBJ2-3; the match to TRBD2 covers 8 bases. The V and J ends lost 5 bases and 4 bases, in that order; junction bases with no gene match: 8. From germline, CDR1 is MNHEY and CDR2 SVGEGT. The CDR3 loop spans 15 amino acids.

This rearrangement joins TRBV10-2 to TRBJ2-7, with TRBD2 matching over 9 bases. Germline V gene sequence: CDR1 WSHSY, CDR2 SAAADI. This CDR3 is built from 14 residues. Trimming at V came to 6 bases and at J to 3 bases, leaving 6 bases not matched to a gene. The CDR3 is CASRDSGSGYEQYF. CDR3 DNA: TGCGCCAGCAGAGATAGCGGGAGCGGCTACGAGCAGTACTTC.

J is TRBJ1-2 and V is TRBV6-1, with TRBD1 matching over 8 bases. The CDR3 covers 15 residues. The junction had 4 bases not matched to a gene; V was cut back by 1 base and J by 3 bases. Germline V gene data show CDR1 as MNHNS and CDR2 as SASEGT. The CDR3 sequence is CASSEVDRGYYGYTF. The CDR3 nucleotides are TGTGCCAGCAGTGAAGTCGACAGGGGCTACTATGGCTACACCTTC.

For the CDR3, the DNA is TGTGCCAGCAGCCAAGAGGTATTCGGGTTTTACGAGCAGTACTTC. Protein sequence: CASSQEVFGFYEQYF. V usage is TRBV4-2 and J usage is TRBJ2-7; D unresolved. The V end was cut by 0 bases, the J end by 4 bases, with 13 bases between. The CDR3 length is 15 residues. Germline V CDR1 and CDR2: LGHNA, YNFKEQ.

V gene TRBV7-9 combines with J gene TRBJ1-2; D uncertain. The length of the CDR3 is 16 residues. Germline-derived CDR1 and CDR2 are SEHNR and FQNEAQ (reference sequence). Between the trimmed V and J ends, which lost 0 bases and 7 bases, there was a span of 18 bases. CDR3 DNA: TGTGCCAGCAGCTTAGCCTCTGGGGAGGGAGGTCTTGGCTACACCTTC. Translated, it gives CASSLASGEGGLGYTF.

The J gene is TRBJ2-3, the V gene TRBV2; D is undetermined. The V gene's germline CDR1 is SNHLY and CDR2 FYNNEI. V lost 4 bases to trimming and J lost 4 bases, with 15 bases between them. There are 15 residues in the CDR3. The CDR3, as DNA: TGTGCCAGCAGTGCGAGCTTTAGTACGGCAGATACGCAGTATTTT. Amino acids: CASSASFSTADTQYF. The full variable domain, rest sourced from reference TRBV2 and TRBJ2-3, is EPEVTQTPSHQVTQMGQEVILRCVPISNHLYFYWYRQILGQKVEFLVSFYNNEISEKSEIFDDQFSVERPDGSNFTLKIRSTKLEDSAMYFCASSASFSTADTQYFGPGTRLTVL.

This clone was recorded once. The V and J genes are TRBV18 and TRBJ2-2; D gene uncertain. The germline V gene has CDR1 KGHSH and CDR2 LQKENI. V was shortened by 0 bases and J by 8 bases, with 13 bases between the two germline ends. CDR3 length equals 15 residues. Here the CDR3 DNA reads TGTGCCAGCTCACCACCAGTCCAGGCCGGAGGGGAGCTGTTTTTT. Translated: CASSPPVQAGGELFF.

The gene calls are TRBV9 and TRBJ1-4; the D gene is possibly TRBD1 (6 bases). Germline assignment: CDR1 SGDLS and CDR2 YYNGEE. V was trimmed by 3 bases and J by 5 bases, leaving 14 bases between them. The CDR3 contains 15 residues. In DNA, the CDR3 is TGTGCCAGCAGCGAGGGGGTTTCGTTGAATGAAAAACTGTTTTTT. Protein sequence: CASSEGVSLNEKLFF.

CDR3 sequence reads: CASSIFPGLNQPQHF. The DNA for the CDR3 is TGTGCCAGTAGTATTTTTCCAGGGCTAAATCAGCCCCAGCATTTT. This chain connects TRBV19 to TRBJ1-5, with D perhaps TRBD1 (5 bases). CDR1 and CDR2 from the germline V gene are LNHDA and SQIVND (reference sequence). The CDR3 has 15 amino acids. V lost 3 bases and J 4 bases, leaving 13 bases between the germline ends.

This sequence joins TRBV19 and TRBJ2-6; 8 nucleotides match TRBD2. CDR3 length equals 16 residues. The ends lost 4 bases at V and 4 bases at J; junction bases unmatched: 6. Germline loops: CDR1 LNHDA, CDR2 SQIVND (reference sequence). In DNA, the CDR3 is TGTGCCAGTAGTAGGAGCGGGAGTCCCGGGGCCAACGTCCTGACTTTC. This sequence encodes CASSRSGSPGANVLTF.

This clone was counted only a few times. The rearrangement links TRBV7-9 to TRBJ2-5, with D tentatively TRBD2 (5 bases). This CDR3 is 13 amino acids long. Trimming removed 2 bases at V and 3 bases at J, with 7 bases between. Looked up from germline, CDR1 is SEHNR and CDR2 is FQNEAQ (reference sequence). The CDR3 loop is CASSLLEEETQYF. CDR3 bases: TGTGCCAGCAGCTTATTGGAGGAAGAGACCCAGTACTTC.

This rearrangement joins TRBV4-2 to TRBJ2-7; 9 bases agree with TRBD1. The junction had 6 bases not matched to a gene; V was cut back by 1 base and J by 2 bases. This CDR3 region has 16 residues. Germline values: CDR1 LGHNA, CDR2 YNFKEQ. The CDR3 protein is CASSQAPTGGAYEQYF. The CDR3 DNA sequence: TGTGCCAGCAGCCAAGCCCCGACAGGGGGAGCCTACGAGCAGTACTTC.

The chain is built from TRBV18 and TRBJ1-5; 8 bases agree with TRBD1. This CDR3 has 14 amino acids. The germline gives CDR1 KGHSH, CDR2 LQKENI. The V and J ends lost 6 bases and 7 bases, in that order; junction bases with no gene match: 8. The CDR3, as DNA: TGTGCCAGCTCCTCTCAGGGGGCAGGGCAGCCCCAGCATTTT. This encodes CASSSQGAGQPQHF.

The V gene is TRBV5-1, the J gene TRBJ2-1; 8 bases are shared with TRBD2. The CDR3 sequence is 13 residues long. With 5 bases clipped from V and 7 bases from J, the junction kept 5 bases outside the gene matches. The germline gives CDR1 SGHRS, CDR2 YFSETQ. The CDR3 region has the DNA TGCGCCAGCAGGGAGGGACTAGAAAATGAGCAGTTCTTC. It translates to CASREGLENEQFF.

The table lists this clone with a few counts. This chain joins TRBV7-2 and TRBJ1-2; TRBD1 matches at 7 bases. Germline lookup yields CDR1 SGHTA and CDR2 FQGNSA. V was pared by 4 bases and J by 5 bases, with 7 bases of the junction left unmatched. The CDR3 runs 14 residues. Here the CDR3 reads CASSSQGRDYGYTF. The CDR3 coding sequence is TGTGCCAGCAGCTCACAGGGGCGCGATTATGGCTACACCTTC. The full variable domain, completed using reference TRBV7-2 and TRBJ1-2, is GAGVSQSPSNKVTEKGKDVELRCDPISGHTALYWYRQSLGQGLEFLIYFQGNSAPDKSGLPSDRFSAERTGGSVSTLTIQRTQQEDSAVYLCASSSQGRDYGYTFGSGTRLTVV.

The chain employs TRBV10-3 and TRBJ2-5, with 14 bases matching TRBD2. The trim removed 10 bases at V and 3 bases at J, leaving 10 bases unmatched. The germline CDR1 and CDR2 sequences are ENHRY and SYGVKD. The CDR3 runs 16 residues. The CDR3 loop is CATRTSGGQAKETQYF. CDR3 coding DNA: TGTGCCACCCGGACTAGCGGGGGGCAAGCTAAAGAGACCCAGTACTTC.

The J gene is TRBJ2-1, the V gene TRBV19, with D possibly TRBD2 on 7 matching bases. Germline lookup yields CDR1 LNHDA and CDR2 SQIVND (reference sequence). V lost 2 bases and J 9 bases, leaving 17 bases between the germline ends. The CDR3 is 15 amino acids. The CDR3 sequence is CASSIMLGGGGEQFF. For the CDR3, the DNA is TGTGCCAGTAGTATAATGCTAGGGGGGGGCGGTGAGCAGTTCTTC.

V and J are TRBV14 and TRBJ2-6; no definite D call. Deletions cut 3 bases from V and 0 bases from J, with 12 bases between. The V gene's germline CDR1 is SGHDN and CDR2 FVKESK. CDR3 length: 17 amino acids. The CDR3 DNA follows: TGTGCCAGCAGCCAGAGGATAGTTAGCTCTGGGGCCAACGTCCTGACTTTC. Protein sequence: CASSQRIVSSGANVLTF.

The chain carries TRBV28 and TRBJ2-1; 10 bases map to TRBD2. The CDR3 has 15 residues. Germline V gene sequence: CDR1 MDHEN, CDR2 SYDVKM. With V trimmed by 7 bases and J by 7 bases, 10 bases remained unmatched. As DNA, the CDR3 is TGTGCCAGCAACCGCTGGGCTAGCGGGGGAAATGAGCAGTTCTTC. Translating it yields CASNRWASGGNEQFF.

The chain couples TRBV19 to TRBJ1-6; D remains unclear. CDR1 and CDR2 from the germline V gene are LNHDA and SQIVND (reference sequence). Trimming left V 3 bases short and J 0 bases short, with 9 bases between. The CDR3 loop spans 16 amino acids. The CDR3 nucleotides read TGTGCCAGTAGTATTGAGTTCGGCTCCTATAATTCACCCCTCCACTTT. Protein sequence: CASSIEFGSYNSPLHF.

In nucleotides, the CDR3 is TGTGCCAGCCGTCGGGAAAGGGCCGTGAACACTGAAGCTTTCTTT. Amino acids: CASRRERAVNTEAFF. This chain joins TRBV11-2 and TRBJ1-1; no firm D call. Germline CDR1 SGHAT, CDR2 FQNNGV. Trimming took 8 bases from V and 0 from J, leaving 16 bases between them. This CDR3 contains 15 residues.

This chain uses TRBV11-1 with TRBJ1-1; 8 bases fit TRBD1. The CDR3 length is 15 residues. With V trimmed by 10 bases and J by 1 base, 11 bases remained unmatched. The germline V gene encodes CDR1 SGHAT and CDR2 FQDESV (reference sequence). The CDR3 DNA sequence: TGTGCCACCAGGATAATTCAGGGGGCGAACACTGAAGCTTTCTTT. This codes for CATRIIQGANTEAFF.